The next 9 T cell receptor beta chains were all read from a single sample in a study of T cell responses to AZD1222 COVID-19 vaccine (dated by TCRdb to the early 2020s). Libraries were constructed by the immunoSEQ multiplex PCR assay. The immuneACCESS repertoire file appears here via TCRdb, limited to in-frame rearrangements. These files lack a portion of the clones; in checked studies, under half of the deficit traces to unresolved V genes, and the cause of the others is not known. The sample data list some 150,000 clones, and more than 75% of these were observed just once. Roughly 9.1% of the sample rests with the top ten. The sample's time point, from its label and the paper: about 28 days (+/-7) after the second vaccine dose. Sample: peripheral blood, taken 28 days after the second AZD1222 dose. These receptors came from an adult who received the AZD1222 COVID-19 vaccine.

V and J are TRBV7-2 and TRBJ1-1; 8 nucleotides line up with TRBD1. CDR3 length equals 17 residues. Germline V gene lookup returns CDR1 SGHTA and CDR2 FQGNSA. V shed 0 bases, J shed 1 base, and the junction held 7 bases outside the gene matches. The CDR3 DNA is TGTGCCAGCAGCTTAGCGGACCAGGGGGCTTGGAACACTGAAGCTTTCTTT. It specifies CASSLADQGAWNTEAFF.

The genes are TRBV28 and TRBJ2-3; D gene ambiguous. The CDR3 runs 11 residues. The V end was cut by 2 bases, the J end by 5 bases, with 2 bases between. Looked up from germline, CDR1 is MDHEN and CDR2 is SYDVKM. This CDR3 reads CASSLVDTQYF. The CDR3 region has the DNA TGTGCCAGCAGTTTAGTAGATACGCAGTATTTT.

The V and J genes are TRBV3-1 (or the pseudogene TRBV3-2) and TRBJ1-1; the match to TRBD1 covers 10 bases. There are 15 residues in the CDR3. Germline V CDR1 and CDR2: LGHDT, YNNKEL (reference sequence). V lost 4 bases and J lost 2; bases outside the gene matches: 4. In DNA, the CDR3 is TGTGCCAGCAGCCCCGCGACAGGGGGCAACACTGAAGCTTTCTTT. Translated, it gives CASSPATGGNTEAFF.

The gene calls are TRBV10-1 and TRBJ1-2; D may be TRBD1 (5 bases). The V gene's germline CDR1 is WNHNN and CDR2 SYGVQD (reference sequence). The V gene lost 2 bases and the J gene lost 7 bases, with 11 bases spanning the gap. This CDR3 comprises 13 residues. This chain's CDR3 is CASSEPGAGGYTF. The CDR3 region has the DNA TGCGCCAGCAGTGAGCCCGGGGCCGGTGGCTACACCTTC.

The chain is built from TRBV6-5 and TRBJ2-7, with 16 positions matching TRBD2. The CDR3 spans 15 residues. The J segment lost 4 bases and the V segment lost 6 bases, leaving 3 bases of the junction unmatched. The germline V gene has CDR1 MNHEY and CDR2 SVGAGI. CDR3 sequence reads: CASSAGLAGGYEQYF. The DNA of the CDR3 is TGTGCCAGCAGCGCGGGACTAGCGGGAGGGTACGAGCAGTACTTC.

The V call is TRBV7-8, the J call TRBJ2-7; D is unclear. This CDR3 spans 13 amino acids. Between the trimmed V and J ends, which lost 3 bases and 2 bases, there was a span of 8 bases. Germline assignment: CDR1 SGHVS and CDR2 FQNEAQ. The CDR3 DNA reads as TGTGCCAGCAGCTTGCCAGGTACCTACGAGCAGTACTTC. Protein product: CASSLPGTYEQYF.

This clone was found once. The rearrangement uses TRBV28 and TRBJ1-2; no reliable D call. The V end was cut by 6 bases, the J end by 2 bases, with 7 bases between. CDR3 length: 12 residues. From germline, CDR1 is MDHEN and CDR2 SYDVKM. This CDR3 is CASSLGNYGYTF. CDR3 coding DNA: TGTGCCAGCAGCCTGGGCAACTATGGCTACACCTTC.

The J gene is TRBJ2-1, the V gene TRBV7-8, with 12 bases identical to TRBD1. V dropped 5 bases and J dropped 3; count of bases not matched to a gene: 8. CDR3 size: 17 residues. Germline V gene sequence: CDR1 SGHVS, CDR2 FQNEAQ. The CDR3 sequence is CASSLGTGGFFYNEQFF. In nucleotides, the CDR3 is TGTGCCAGCAGCCTAGGGACAGGGGGCTTCTTCTACAATGAGCAGTTCTTC.

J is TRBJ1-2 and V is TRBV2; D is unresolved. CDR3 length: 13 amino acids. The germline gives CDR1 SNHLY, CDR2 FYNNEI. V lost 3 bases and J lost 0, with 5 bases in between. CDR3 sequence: CASSDRTNYGYTF. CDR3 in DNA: TGTGCCAGCAGTGACCGGACTAACTATGGCTACACCTTC.